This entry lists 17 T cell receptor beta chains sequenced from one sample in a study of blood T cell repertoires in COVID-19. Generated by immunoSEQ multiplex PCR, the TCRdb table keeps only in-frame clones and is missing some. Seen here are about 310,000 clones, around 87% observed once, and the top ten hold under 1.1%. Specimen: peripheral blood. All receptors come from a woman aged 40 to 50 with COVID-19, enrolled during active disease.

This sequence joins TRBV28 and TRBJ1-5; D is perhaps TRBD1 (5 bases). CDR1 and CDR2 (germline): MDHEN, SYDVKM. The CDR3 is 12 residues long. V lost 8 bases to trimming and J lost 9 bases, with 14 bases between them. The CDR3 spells CASQPGGGPQHF. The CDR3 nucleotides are TGTGCCAGCCAACCCGGGGGGGGGCCCCAGCATTTT.

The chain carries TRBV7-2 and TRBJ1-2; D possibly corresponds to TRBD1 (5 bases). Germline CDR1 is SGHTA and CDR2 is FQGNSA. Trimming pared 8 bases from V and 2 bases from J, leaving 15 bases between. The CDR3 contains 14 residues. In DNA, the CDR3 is TGTGCCAGCTTCCGAGACAGAGCCAACTATGGCTACACCTTC. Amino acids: CASFRDRANYGYTF.

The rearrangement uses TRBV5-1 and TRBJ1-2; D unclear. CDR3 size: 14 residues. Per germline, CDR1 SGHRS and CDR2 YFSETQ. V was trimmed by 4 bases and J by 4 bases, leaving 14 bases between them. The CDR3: CASSGGLVGYGYTF. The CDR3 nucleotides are TGCGCCAGCAGCGGAGGGTTGGTCGGCTATGGCTACACCTTC.

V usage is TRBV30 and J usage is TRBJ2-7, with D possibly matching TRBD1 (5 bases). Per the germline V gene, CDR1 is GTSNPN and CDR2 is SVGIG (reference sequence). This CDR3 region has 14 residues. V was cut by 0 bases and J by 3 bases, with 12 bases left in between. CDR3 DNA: TGTGCCTGGAGTGTGGGGCCCTCGAACTACGAGCAGTACTTC. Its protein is CAWSVGPSNYEQYF.

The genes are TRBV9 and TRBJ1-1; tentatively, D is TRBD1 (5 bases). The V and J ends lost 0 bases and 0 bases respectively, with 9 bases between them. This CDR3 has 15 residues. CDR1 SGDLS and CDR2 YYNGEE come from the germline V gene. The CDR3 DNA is TGTGCCAGCAGCGTAGACCAGGGTATGAACACTGAAGCTTTCTTT. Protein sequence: CASSVDQGMNTEAFF.

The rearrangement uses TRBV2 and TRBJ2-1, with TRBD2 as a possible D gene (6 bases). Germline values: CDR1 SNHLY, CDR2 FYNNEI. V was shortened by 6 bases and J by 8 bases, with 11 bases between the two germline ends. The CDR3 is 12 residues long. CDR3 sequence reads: CASRDGGHEQFF. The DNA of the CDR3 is TGTGCCAGCAGGGACGGGGGACATGAGCAGTTCTTC.

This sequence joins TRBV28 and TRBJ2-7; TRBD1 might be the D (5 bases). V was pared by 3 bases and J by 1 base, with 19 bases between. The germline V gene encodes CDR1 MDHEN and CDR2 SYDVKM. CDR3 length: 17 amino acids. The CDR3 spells CASSFVAGPRMSYEQYF. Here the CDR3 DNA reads TGTGCCAGCAGTTTTGTCGCAGGGCCTCGTATGTCCTACGAGCAGTACTTC. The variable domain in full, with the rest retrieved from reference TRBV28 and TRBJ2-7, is DVKVTQSSRYLVKRTGEKVFLECVQDMDHENMFWYRQDPGLGLRLIYFSYDVKMKEKGDIPEGYSVSREKKERFSLILESASTNQTSMYLCASSFVAGPRMSYEQYFGPGTRLTVT.

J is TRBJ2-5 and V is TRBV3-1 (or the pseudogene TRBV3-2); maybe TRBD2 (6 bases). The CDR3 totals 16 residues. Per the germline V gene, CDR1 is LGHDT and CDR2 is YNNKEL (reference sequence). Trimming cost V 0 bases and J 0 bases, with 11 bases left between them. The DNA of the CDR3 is TGTGCCAGCAGCCAAGATGGGACTGCCGACCAAGAGACCCAGTACTTC. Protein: CASSQDGTADQETQYF.

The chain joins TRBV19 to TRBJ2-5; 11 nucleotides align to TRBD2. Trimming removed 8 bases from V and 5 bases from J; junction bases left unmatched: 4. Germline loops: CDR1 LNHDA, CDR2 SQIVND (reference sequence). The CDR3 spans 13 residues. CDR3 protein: CASRLAGGETQYF. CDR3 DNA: TGTGCCAGTCGATTAGCGGGGGGGGAGACCCAGTACTTC.

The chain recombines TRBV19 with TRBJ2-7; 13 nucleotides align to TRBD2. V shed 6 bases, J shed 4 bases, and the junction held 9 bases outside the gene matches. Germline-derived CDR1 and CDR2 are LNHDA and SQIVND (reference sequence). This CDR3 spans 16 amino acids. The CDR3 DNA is TGTGCCAGTAGCCCCGGGACTAGCGGGACTATATACGAGCAGTACTTC. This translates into CASSPGTSGTIYEQYF.

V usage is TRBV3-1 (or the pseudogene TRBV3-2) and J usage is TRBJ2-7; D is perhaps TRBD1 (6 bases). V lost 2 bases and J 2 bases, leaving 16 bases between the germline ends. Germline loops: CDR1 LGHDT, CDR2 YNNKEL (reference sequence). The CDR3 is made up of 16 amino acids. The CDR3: CASSQFGTHSTYEQYF. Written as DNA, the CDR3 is TGTGCCAGCAGCCAATTTGGGACACATTCGACCTACGAGCAGTACTTC.

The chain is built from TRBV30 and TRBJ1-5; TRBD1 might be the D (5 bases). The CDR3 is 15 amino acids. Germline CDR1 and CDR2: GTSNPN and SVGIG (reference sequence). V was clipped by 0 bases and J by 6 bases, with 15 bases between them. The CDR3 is CAWSVPTGRGQPQHF. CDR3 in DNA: TGTGCCTGGAGTGTACCAACAGGTAGGGGTCAGCCCCAGCATTTT.

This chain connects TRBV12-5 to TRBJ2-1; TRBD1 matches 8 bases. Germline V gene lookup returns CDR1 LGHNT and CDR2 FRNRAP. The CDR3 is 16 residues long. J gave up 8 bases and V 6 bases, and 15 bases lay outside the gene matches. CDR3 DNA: TGTGCTAGTGGCTCCCGGGGGCAGGGGGCAGGCGATGAGCAGTTCTTC. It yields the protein CASGSRGQGAGDEQFF.

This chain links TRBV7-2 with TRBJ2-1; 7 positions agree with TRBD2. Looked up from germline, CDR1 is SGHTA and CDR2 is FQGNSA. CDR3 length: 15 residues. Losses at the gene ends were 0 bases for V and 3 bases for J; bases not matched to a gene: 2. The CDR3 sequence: CASSLAWTSYNEQFF. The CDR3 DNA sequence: TGTGCCAGCAGCTTAGCCTGGACTAGCTACAATGAGCAGTTCTTC. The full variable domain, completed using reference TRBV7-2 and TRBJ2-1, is GAGVSQSPSNKVTEKGKDVELRCDPISGHTALYWYRQSLGQGLEFLIYFQGNSAPDKSGLPSDRFSAERTGGSVSTLTIQRTQQEDSAVYLCASSLAWTSYNEQFFGPGTRLTVL.

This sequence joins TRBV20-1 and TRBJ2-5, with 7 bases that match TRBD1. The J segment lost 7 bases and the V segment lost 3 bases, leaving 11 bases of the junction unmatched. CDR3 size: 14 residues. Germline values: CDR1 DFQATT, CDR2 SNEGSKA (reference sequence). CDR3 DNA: TGCAGTGCTAGTGGACAGGATGCGATCGTGACCCAGTACTTC. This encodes CSASGQDAIVTQYF.

The CDR3: CAWSVLAGGTGELFF. CDR3 DNA sequence: TGTGCCTGGAGTGTATTGGCAGGGGGTACCGGGGAGCTGTTTTTT. This sequence joins TRBV30 and TRBJ2-2; 7 bases are a match to TRBD1. Germline trimming cut 0 bases from V and 5 bases from J; bases unmatched to any gene: 6. The CDR3 runs 15 residues. Germline V lookup: CDR1 GTSNPN, CDR2 SVGIG (reference sequence).

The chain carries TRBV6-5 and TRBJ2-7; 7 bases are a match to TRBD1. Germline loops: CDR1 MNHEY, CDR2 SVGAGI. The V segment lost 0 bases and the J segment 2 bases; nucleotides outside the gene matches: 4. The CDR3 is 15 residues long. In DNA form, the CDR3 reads TGTGCCAGCAGTTACTCAGGACAGGCCACCTACGAGCAGTACTTC. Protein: CASSYSGQATYEQYF.